These 3 T cell receptor beta chains originate from one sample sequenced in a study of tumor and adjacent non-tumor tissue in lung cancer. Three rounds of nested PCR, following a modified ARM-PCR protocol, produced the TCRbeta library. TCRdb reprocessed the multiplex PCR reads with MiXCR, giving one entry per CDR3 protein. The profile covers just over 200,000 distinct CDR3 sequences, with 70% to 75% appearing a single time and approximately 25% taken by the ten largest. RNA was extracted from bulk tissue without any cell sorting. The sequenced sample consisted of lung tumor tissue. Receptors were obtained from a man in his 60s with non-small cell lung cancer.

With respect to this clonotype: A junction end diverges from the germline sequence, so it may reflect a read error. The chain's CDR3 is CAWSQGTGGAFDEQSF. The CDR3 DNA sequence: TGTGCCTGGAGTCAGGGAACAGGGGGCGCGTTCGATGAGCAGTCATTC. The rearrangement links TRBV30 to TRBJ2-1, with 9 bases fitting TRBD1. CDR1 is GTSNPN, CDR2 SVGIG, per germline (reference sequence). The CDR3 extends over 16 amino acids.

Regarding this clonotype: At one end, the junction sequence differs from germline, possibly due to a read error. V usage is TRBV11-2 and J usage is TRBJ2-1; no clear D. This CDR3 has 14 residues. From germline, CDR1 is SGHAT and CDR2 FQNNGV. CDR3 sequence (DNA): TGTACCAGTAGCCTAGGACGAACCTACAATGAGCAGTTCTTC. It codes for CTSSLGRTYNEQFF.

The V call is TRBV30, the J call TRBJ2-3; D not resolved. The J call may not be correct, given that the DNA end is closer to TRBJ1-5. Germline V gives CDR1 GTSNPN, CDR2 SVGIG (reference sequence). This CDR3 has 13 residues. Written as DNA, the CDR3 is TGTGCCTGGATAGTAGGAGGAGCGGATACGCAGCATTTT. It encodes CAWIVGGADTQHF.